This is a list of T cell receptor beta chains from one sample in a study of Ad26.COV2.S vaccination and SARS-CoV-2 variants. The repertoire was sequenced with immunoSEQ multiplex PCR; TCRdb's copy has only in-frame clones and lacks some. The sample holds around 450,000 clones, over 75% seen once. The sample consisted of peripheral blood, taken in a trial of Ad26.COV2.S vaccine versus placebo. The receptors come from a person aged 18-60 years who received the Ad26.COV2.S COVID-19 vaccine or a placebo. The CDR3 runs from the conserved cysteine through the conserved F or W. A D gene is named only where the DNA matches it firmly.

D	V	J	DNA	CDR3
.	TRBV2	TRBJ1-6	TGTGCCAGCAGTGAACAGACGACTCAAAATTCACCCCTCCACTTT	CASSEQTTQNSPLHF
TRBD1	TRBV18	TRBJ2-7	TGTGCCAGCTCACAGGGGACAGGGGGCTCCTACGAGCAGTACTTC	CASSQGTGGSYEQYF
.	TRBV6-1	TRBJ1-5	TGTGCCAGCAGTGAAATAGGAGGAACAGTAAGCAATCAGCCCCAGCATTTT	CASSEIGGTVSNQPQHF
.	TRBV4-1	TRBJ1-1	TGCGCCAGCAGCCAAAACAGGGACCTCCAGGGAAACACTGAAGCTTTCTTT	CASSQNRDLQGNTEAFF
.	TRBV28	TRBJ1-3	TGTGCCAGCAGCCGCGGGGTTACTGGAAACACCATATATTTT	CASSRGVTGNTIYF
.	TRBV9	TRBJ2-5	TGTGCCAGCAGCGTAGCTAGTGGGCTGCAAGAGACCCAGTACTTC	CASSVASGLQETQYF
.	TRBV3-1/TRBV3-2	TRBJ2-5	TGTGCCAGCAGCCAAGATGCGATGCAAGAGACCCAGTACTTC	CASSQDAMQETQYF
TRBD1	TRBV4-3	TRBJ1-2	TGCGCCAGCAGCCAATCCCCGGGACAGGGGGCGAGTGGCTACACCTTC	CASSQSPGQGASGYTF
.	TRBV6-5	TRBJ2-2	TGTGCCAGCAGTTACATGGGAGTCACCGGGGAGCTGTTTTTT	CASSYMGVTGELFF
TRBD2	TRBV7-3	TRBJ2-3	TGTGCCAGCAGCCTACTAGCGGGGTATGGAGATACGCAGTATTTT	CASSLLAGYGDTQYF